This T cell receptor (beta chain) was identified during a study of T cells in women clearing cervical HPV infection. Assay: immunoSEQ multiplex PCR; the TCRdb copy retains only in-frame clones and omits some. The sample includes some 30,000 clones. The CDR3 length is 13 residues. V was clipped by 3 bases and J by 5 bases, with 10 bases between them. The germline V gene has CDR1 KGHSH and CDR2 LQKENI. Whole-study results and caveats: Cases and controls were distinguished at AUC around 0.87 by richness and V genes.

About this clone itself: Antigen unknown. The sequence runs out 3 residues before the end of the CDR3; the remainder is reconstructed from the germline J gene.

Sequences were obtained from blood buffy coat. The rearrangement uses TRBV18 and TRBJ2-5; D unclear. The receptor was derived from a woman aged 18 to 75 with a cervical HPV16 infection that either progressed to CIN3+ or cleared (not recorded which). Incomplete CDR3 DNA: TGTGCCAGCTCACCGCAAACTATGGAGACC. Its protein product is CASSPQTMET. The CDR3 reads in full as CASSPQTMETQYF.